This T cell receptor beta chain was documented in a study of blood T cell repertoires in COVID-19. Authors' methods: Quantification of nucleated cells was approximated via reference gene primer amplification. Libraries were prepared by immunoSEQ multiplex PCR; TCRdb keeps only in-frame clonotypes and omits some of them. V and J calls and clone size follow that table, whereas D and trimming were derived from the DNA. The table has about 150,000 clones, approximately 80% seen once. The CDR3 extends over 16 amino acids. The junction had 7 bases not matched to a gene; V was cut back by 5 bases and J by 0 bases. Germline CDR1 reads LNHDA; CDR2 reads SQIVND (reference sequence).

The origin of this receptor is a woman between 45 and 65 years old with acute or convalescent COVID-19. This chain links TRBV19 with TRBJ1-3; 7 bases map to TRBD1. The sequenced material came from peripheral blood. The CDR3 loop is CASSPGDSSSGNTIYF. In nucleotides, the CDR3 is TGTGCCAGTAGTCCAGGGGACAGCAGCTCTGGAAACACCATATATTTT.